The source of this T cell receptor (beta chain) is a study of T cell repertoires in cytomegalovirus infection (dated by TCRdb to between 2018 and 2020). Context from the whole study: Donor HLA type was relevant to the analysis, as public TCR beta signatures indicated carriage of CMV infection together with the matching HLA type. What the research found in general, with its limitations: The ex vivo response was dominated by HLA-C-restricted CMV-specific TCR beta clonotypes, which also provided the single most frequent clonotype in two of eight donors. Cumulative frequency of public TCR beta family members discriminated carriers of CMV infection plus the relevant HLA type in this cohort and an independent approximately 360-donor cohort.

This clonotype was counted between two and nine times. The antigen it recognizes is unknown. Base qualities were left out, and no much larger clone turns up one base away. Sequencing relied on an Illumina HiSeq 1500. TCRdb reran the public reads through fastp at Q25 and MiXCR, keeping productive beta chains. All rows with the same CDR3 protein become a single entry with the most common DNA and genes. The table for this sample lists about 400,000 distinct CDR3 sequences; 15% to 20% of them were counted only once. The leading ten clones occupy approximately 10% of the sample. The CDR3, cysteine through phenylalanine, is 14 amino acids long. The only DNA kept is the CDR3, 42 bases in frame from the first base. The germline V gene provides CDR1 SGHTA and CDR2 FQGNSA. The junction carries 13 bases between V and J, which are trimmed by 5 bases and 2 bases respectively.

The chain couples TRBV7-2 to TRBJ2-7, with a weak D call of TRBD2 (5 bases match). The receptor comes from a human donor in good health (CMV status not recorded). Some clones in this sample may be carry-over from other donors' samples. The material sequenced was PBMCs. The DNA is TGTGCCAGCAGCGTAGGACTGGGGACCTACGAGCAGTACTTC. This gives the protein CASSVGLGTYEQYF. The full variable domain, with segments outside the CDR3 supplied by the reference TRBV7-2 and TRBJ2-7 proteins, appears as GAGVSQSPSNKVTEKGKDVELRCDPISGHTALYWYRQSLGQGLEFLIYFQGNSAPDKSGLPSDRFSAERTGGSVSTLTIQRTQQEDSAVYLCASSVGLGTYEQYFGPGTRLTVT.